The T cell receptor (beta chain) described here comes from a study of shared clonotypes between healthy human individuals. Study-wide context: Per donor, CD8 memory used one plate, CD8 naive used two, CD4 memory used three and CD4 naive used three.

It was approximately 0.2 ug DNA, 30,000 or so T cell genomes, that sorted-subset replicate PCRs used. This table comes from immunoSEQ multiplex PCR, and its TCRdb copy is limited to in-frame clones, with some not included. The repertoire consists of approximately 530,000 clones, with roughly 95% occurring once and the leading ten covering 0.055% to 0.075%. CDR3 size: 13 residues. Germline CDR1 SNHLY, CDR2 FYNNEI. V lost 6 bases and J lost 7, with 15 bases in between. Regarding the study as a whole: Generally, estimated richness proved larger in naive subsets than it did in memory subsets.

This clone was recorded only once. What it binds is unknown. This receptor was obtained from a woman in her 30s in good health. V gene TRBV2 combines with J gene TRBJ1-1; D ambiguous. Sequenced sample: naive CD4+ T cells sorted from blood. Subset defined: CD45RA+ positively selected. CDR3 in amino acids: CASRANRLFEAFF. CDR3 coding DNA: TGTGCCAGCAGAGCAAACCGACTGTTTGAAGCTTTCTTT.